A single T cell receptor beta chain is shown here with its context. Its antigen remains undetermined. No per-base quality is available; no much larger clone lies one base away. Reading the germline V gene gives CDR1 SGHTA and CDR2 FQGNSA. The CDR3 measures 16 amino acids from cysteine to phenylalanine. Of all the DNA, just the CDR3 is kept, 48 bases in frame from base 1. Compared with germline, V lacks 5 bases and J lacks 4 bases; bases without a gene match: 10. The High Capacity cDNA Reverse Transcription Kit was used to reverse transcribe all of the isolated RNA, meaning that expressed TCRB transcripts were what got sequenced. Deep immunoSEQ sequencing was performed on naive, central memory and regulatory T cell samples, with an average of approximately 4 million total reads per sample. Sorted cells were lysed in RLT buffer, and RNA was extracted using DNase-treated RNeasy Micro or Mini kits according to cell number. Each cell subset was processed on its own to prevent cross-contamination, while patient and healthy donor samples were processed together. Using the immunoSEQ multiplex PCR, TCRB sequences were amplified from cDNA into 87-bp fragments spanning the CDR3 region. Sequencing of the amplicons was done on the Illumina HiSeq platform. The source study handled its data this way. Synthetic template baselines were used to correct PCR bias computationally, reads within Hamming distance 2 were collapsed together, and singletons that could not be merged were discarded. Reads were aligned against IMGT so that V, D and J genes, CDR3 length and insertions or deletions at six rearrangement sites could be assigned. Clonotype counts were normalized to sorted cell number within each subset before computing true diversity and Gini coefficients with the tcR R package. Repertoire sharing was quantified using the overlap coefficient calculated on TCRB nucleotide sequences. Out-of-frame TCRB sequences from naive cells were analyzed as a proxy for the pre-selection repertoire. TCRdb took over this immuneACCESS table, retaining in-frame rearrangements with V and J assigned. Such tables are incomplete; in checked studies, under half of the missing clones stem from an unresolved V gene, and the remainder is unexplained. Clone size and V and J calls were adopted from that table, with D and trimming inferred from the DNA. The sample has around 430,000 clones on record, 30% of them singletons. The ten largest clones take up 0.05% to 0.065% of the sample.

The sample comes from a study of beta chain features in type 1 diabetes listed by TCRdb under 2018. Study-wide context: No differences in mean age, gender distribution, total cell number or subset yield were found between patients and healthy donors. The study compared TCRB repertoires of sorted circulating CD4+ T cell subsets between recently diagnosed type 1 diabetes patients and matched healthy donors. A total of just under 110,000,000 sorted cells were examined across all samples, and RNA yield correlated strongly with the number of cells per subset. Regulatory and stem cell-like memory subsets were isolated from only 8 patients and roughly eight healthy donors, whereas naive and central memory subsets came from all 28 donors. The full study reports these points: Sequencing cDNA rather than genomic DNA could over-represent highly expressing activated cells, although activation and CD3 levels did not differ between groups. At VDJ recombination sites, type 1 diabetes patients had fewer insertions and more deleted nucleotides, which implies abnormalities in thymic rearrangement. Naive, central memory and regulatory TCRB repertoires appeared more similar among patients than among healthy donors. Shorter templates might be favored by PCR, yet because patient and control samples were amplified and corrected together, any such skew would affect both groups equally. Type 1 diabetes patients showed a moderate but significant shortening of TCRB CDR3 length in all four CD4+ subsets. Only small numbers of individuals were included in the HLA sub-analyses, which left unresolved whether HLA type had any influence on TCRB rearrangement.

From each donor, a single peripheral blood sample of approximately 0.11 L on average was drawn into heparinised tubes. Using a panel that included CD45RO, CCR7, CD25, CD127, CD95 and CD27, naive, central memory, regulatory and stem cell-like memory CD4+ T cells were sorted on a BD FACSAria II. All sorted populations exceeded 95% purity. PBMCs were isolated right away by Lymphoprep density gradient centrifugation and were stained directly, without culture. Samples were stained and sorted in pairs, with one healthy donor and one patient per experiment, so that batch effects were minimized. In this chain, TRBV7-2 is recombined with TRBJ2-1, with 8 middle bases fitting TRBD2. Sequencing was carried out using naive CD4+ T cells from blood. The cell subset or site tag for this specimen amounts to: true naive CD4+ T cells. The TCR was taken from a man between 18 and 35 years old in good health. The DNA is TGTGCCAGCAGCATTGGACTAGCCGTAACTTACAATGAGCAGTTCTTC. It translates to CASSIGLAVTYNEQFF.